The rows below give T cell receptor beta chains drawn from one sample of a study of cytomegalovirus exposure and HLA in healthy donors. Only in-frame clones appear in the TCRdb table, and some are missing; sequencing was by immunoSEQ multiplex PCR. The top ten clones hold roughly 2% of a sample with 65,000 to 100,000 clones, roughly 77% of them seen once. Sequenced: PBMCs. The source of these receptors is a middle-aged man in good health and CMV-seronegative. Both conserved end residues are trimmed from each CDR3.

CDR3	length	J	V
ASSLSPTGGYTEAF	14	TRBJ1-1	TRBV27
ASSLEGATFETQY	13	TRBJ2-5	TRBV5-1
ASSIPGQGHTGELF	14	TRBJ2-2	TRBV19
ASSLIGGTGTDTQY	14	TRBJ2-3	TRBV7-3
ASRQAGGRDTQY	12	TRBJ2-3	TRBV6-6
ASRGQVNQPQH	11	TRBJ1-5	TRBV19
ASSPPAGRSTYEQY	14	TRBJ2-7	TRBV18
ASGTGATDTQY	11	TRBJ2-3	TRBV12-5
ASVGDRARNEQF	12	TRBJ2-1	TRBV6-5
ASRKESSYNSPLH	13	TRBJ1-6	TRBV6-4
SVELSGGLAGELF	13	TRBJ2-2	TRBV29-1
ASSSRDNQPQH	11	TRBJ1-5	TRBV6-5
ASSERVGGSYEQY	13	TRBJ2-7	TRBV10-2
ASSAPGQGYEQY	12	TRBJ2-7	TRBV2
ASSLRGQGHQPQH	13	TRBJ1-5	TRBV5-6
ASSFLLTGNTEAF	13	TRBJ1-1	TRBV7-8
ASSWPGTGREQF	12	TRBJ2-1	TRBV7-9
VSSELWDRGFGNEQF	15	TRBJ2-1	TRBV6-1
ASSYRQKNTEAF	12	TRBJ1-1	TRBV6-5
ASSPEGGPSQPQH	13	TRBJ1-5	TRBV5-1
ASSFPIGTADNEQF	14	TRBJ2-1	TRBV7-9
ASRSGQGTPYEQY	13	TRBJ2-7	TRBV7-9
ASRSEVDTEAF	11	TRBJ1-1	TRBV2
AWSTRDTGLAGVDEQY	16	TRBJ2-7	TRBV30
ASSPLGLAGGDHEQY	15	TRBJ2-7	TRBV4-1
ASCPGQAMNTEAF	13	TRBJ1-1	TRBV7-9
ASSRSTRAYEQY	12	TRBJ2-7	TRBV7-6